This TCR beta chain was sequenced during a study of blood T cells in healthy people across ages. The CDR3 contains 18 residues. Germline V gene sequence: CDR1 SGHDN, CDR2 FVKESK. The trim removed 4 bases at V and 0 bases at J, leaving 13 bases unmatched. The second PCR ran roughly 6 to 11 cycles with a sample-barcoded 5' primer and J-beta primers. TCRdb re-analysed the 5' RACE reads in MiXCR, keeping a single row per CDR3 protein. The sample carries about 1.5 million distinct CDR3 sequences, 42% recorded once. This receptor was identified in a woman aged 18-35 years in good health. V gene TRBV14 combines with J gene TRBJ1-2, with 8 bases fitting TRBD1. What was sequenced was blood. CDR3 nucleotides: TGTGCCAGCAGCCCCATAGGACAGGGCGCCCCATCTAACTATGGCTACACCTTC. Translation: CASSPIGQGAPSNYGYTF.